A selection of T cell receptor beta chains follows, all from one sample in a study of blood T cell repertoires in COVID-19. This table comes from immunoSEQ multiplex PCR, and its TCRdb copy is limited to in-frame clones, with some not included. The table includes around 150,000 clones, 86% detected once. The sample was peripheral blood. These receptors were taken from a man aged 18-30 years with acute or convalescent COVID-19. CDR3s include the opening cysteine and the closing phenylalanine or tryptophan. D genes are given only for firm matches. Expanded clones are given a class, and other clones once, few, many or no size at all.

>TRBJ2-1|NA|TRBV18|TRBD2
TGTGCCAGCTCACCCCCGGCGGGGGGACACAATGAGCAGTTCTTC
CASSPPAGGHNEQFF
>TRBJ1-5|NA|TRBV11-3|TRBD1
TGTGCCAGCAGCTTAGGGACAGGGGGCCGGAATAGCAATCAGCCCCAGCATTTT
CASSLGTGGRNSNQPQHF
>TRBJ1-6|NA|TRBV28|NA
TGTGCCAGCAGCACCCGGGACACTTTTATTACCCTCCACTTT
CASSTRDTFITLHF
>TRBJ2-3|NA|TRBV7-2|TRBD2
TGTGCCAGCAGGCCGGGACTAGCGGGGGGAACCAGGGATACGCAGTATTTT
CASRPGLAGGTRDTQYF
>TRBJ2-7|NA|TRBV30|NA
TGTGCCTGGAGTGCCCCCAACCTCTACGGCTACGAGCAGTACTTC
CAWSAPNLYGYEQYF
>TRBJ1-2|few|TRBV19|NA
TGTGCCAGTAGTATAGCCGACTATGGCTACACCTTC
CASSIADYGYTF
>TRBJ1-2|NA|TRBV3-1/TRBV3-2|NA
TGTGCCAGCAGCCAAGAGCTTCGCAGGACTAACTATGGCTACACCTTC
CASSQELRRTNYGYTF
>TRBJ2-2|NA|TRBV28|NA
TGTGCCAGCAGTTTGTCGGGCACCGGGGAGCTGTTTTTT
CASSLSGTGELFF
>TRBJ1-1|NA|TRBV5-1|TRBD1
TGCGCCAGCAGCTTCCAGGGGGCTGCCACTGAAGCTTTCTTT
CASSFQGAATEAFF
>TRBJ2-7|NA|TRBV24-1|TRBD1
TGTGCCACCAGTAAGACAGGGGCCTACGAGCAGTACTTC
CATSKTGAYEQYF
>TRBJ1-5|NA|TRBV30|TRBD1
TGTGCCTGGAGTGACAGGGGGCACTGGCGGAATCAGCCCCAGCATTTT
CAWSDRGHWRNQPQHF
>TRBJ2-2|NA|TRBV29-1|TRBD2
TGCAGCGCAGATGGGACTAGCGGTGCCGGGGAGCTGTTTTTT
CSADGTSGAGELFF
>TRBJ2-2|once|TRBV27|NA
TGTGCCAGCAGTTTTGGGGCAGGGATCACCGGGGAGCTGTTTTTT
CASSFGAGITGELFF
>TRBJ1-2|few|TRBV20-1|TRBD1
TGCAGTGCTAGTGGGACAGGGCGGTATGGCTACACCTTC
CSASGTGRYGYTF
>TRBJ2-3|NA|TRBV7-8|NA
TGTGCCAGCAGCTTACCAGACACAGATACGCAGTATTTT
CASSLPDTDTQYF
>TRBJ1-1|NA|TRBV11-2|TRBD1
TGTGCCAGCAGCTTAGACCGGGACAGGGGATTATGGAACACTGAAGCTTTCTTT
CASSLDRDRGLWNTEAFF
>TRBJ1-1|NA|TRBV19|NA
TGTGCCAGTAGTTTCGTACGGGACACTGAAGCTTTCTTT
CASSFVRDTEAFF
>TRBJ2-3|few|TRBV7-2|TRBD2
TGTGCCAGCAGCGTAAAGGTCCTTAGCGGGGGTTTTTCGGATACGCAGTATTTT
CASSVKVLSGGFSDTQYF
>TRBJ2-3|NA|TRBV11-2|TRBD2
TGTGCCAGCAGCTTAAGCGGGGGGGCATCTAGCACAGATACGCAGTATTTT
CASSLSGGASSTDTQYF
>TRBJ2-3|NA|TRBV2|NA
TGTGCCAGCAGCATAACCCCCAGGGGGGTTAGCACAGATACGCAGTATTTT
CASSITPRGVSTDTQYF
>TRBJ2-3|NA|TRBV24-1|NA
TGTGCCACCAGTGATTTTGGGTCGTTTTCAGGGGCTCGCACAGATACGCAGTATTTT
CATSDFGSFSGARTDTQYF
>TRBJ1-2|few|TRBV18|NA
TGTGCCAGCTCACGGAGGCGCGGGGATTCTAACTATGGCTACACCTTC
CASSRRRGDSNYGYTF